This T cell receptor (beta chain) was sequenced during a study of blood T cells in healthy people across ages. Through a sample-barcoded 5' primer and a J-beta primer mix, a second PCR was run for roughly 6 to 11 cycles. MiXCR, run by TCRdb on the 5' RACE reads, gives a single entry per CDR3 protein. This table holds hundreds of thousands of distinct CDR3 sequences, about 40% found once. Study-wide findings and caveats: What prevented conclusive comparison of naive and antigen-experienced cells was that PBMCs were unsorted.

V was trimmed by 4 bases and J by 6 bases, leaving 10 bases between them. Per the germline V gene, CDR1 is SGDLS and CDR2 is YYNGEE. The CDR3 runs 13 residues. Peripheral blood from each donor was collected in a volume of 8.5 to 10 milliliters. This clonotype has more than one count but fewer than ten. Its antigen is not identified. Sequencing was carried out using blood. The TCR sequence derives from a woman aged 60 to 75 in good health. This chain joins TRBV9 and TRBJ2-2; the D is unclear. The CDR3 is CASSPRWAGELFF. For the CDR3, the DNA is TGTGCCAGCAGCCCACGATGGGCCGGGGAGCTGTTTTTT.